These 31 T cell receptor beta chains were sequenced from one sample in a study of blood T cell repertoires in COVID-19. Sequencing was performed with immunoSEQ multiplex PCR; in TCRdb, only in-frame clones are kept and a portion is missing. The data contain 150,000 to 200,000 clones, 85% of them singletons. Specimen: peripheral blood. The receptor source for this set is a man aged 60 to 75 with COVID-19, enrolled during active disease.

This rearrangement joins TRBV2 to TRBJ2-3, with a weak D call TRBD2 (6 bases). V shed 5 bases and J shed 8 bases, with 17 bases lying between them. CDR3 size: 14 residues. Germline values: CDR1 SNHLY, CDR2 FYNNEI. The DNA of the CDR3 is TGTGCCAGCAGTCCGACTAGGAGTTCGGGTACGCAGTATTTT. It encodes CASSPTRSSGTQYF.

This chain links TRBV24-1 with TRBJ2-3, with D possibly TRBD2 on 7 matching bases. Germline values: CDR1 KGHDR, CDR2 SFDVKD. This CDR3 region has 18 residues. V gave up 3 bases and J gave up 4 bases, with 22 bases separating them. Written as DNA, the CDR3 is TGTGCCACCAGTGATGGGGGCGGGGGAGCCGACCTGTCAGATACGCAGTATTTT. Amino acid sequence: CATSDGGGGADLSDTQYF.

This clone is a singleton in its sample. The chain joins TRBV9 to TRBJ2-5, with a possible D match to TRBD2 (5 bases). CDR1 and CDR2 from the germline V gene are SGDLS and YYNGEE. This CDR3 is 14 amino acids long. The V gene lost 0 bases and the J gene lost 5 bases, with 11 bases spanning the gap. CDR3 nucleotides: TGTGCCAGCAGCGTAGAAGGGAGAGGGGAGACCCAGTACTTC. Its translation is CASSVEGRGETQYF.

V is TRBV18 and J is TRBJ2-2, with 10 bases matching TRBD2. Germline lookup yields CDR1 KGHSH and CDR2 LQKENI. The CDR3 is made up of 16 amino acids. V was pared by 1 base and J by 3 bases, with 2 bases of the junction left unmatched. CDR3 residues: CASSPLAGGHTGELFF. The DNA of the CDR3 is TGTGCCAGCTCACCACTAGCGGGAGGCCACACCGGGGAGCTGTTTTTT. Using reference TRBV18 and TRBJ2-2 for the parts outside the CDR3, the full variable domain is NAGVMQNPRHLVRRRGQEARLRCSPMKGHSHVYWYRQLPEEGLKFMVYLQKENIIDESGMPKERFSAEFPKEGPSILRIQQVVRGDSAAYFCASSPLAGGHTGELFFGEGSRLTVL.

This clone was counted a single time. This chain uses TRBV30 with TRBJ1-6; a possible D gene is TRBD1 (5 bases). The V end was cut by 0 bases, the J end by 10 bases, with 13 bases between. The germline V gene encodes CDR1 GTSNPN and CDR2 SVGIG (reference sequence). The CDR3 extends over 14 amino acids. CDR3 in DNA: TGTGCCTGGAGTGTACTCATCAGGGAATCACCCCTCCACTTT. It is translated as CAWSVLIRESPLHF.

The chain has TRBV27 and TRBJ1-2, with D possibly matching TRBD1 (5 bases). The germline V and J ends were trimmed by 3 bases and 4 bases, with 12 bases remaining between them. Germline assignment: CDR1 MNHEY and CDR2 SMNVEV (reference sequence). The CDR3 contains 14 residues. CDR3 residues: CASSFGEGSYGYTF. In nucleotides, the CDR3 is TGTGCCAGCAGTTTTGGGGAGGGGAGCTATGGCTACACCTTC.

This rearrangement joins TRBV5-1 to TRBJ2-2, with D possibly being TRBD1 (6 bases). The CDR3 is made up of 16 amino acids. The V end lost 0 bases, the J end lost 5 bases, and 14 bases lay between the germline ends. The germline gives CDR1 SGHRS, CDR2 YFSETQ. The CDR3 region is CASSLVRTAITGELFF. CDR3 DNA: TGCGCCAGCAGCTTGGTCCGGACAGCTATAACCGGGGAGCTGTTTTTT.

This clone was detected a few times. The CDR3 here is CASKLAIGNEQFF. The CDR3, as DNA: TGTGCCAGCAAACTAGCGATCGGCAATGAGCAGTTCTTC. The chain combines TRBV28 with TRBJ2-1; 7 bases fit TRBD2. J lost 6 bases, V lost 7 bases, and 6 bases had no gene match. Germline V gene sequence: CDR1 MDHEN, CDR2 SYDVKM. This CDR3 is built from 13 residues.

The chain joins TRBV28 to TRBJ1-6; unclear D gene. CDR1 is MDHEN and CDR2 is SYDVKM in the germline V gene. V lost 11 bases, J lost 10 bases, and 27 bases lay in between. The CDR3 runs to 16 residues. Here the CDR3 DNA reads TGTGCCCGACGTTGTAGGAGGCATAATTCGCAGTCACCCCTCCACTTT. This gives the protein CARRCRRHNSQSPLHF.

The V gene is TRBV19, the J gene TRBJ1-1; no clear D gene. Trimming cost V 4 bases and J 5 bases, with 20 bases left between them. Germline CDR1 is LNHDA and CDR2 is SQIVND (reference sequence). The CDR3 contains 16 residues. This chain's CDR3 is CASSTPRGGRWTEAFF. CDR3 in DNA: TGTGCCAGTAGTACCCCCCGGGGAGGGCGGTGGACTGAAGCTTTCTTT.

V is TRBV30 and J is TRBJ1-2; 7 nucleotides agree with TRBD1. V trimming: 3 bases; J trimming: 0 bases; junction bases outside the gene matches: 4. From germline, CDR1 is GTSNPN and CDR2 SVGIG (reference sequence). CDR3 length: 14 residues. The CDR3 nucleotides read TGTGCCTGGAGCCCTACAGGGGCTAACTATGGCTACACCTTC. Residues: CAWSPTGANYGYTF.

The chain is built from TRBV7-6 and TRBJ1-4, with D possibly being TRBD1 (5 bases). Looked up from germline, CDR1 is SGHVS and CDR2 is FNYEAQ. There are 16 residues in the CDR3. Trimming shortened V by 2 bases and J by 3 bases, and 13 bases separated the two germline ends. The CDR3 is CASSLQGGTSNEKLFF. CDR3 DNA: TGTGCCAGCAGCTTACAGGGAGGTACTTCTAATGAAAAACTGTTTTTT.

The count of this clone is one. The chain couples TRBV9 to TRBJ2-7; the match to TRBD2 covers 8 bases. The CDR3 contains 15 residues. The V and J ends lost 0 bases and 6 bases, in that order; junction bases with no gene match: 8. Germline CDR1 is SGDLS and CDR2 is YYNGEE. CDR3 residues: CASSVDGRAFGEQYF. CDR3 in DNA: TGTGCCAGCAGCGTAGACGGGAGGGCCTTCGGCGAGCAGTACTTC. The full variable domain, completed using reference TRBV9 and TRBJ2-7, is DSGVTQTPKHLITATGQRVTLRCSPRSGDLSVYWYQQSLDQGLQFLIQYYNGEERAKGNILERFSAQQFPDLHSELNLSSLELGDSALYFCASSVDGRAFGEQYFGPGTRLTVT.

The chain has TRBV4-3 and TRBJ1-2, with 9 bases that match TRBD1. CDR3 size: 14 residues. Germline lookup yields CDR1 LGHNA and CDR2 YSLEER. The ends lost 3 bases at V and 8 bases at J; junction bases unmatched: 7. The CDR3: CASSHPGTGQGYTF. The CDR3 DNA reads TGCGCCAGCAGCCACCCCGGGACAGGGCAGGGCTACACCTTC.

The rearrangement joins TRBV28 to TRBJ2-1, with 9 positions matching TRBD1. CDR1 is MDHEN, CDR2 SYDVKM, per germline. The trim removed 4 bases at V and 7 bases at J, leaving 8 bases unmatched. This CDR3 is built from 15 residues. CDR3 region: CASSSYRGHGNEQFF. In DNA form, the CDR3 reads TGTGCCAGCAGTTCCTACAGGGGGCATGGAAATGAGCAGTTCTTC.

The rearrangement links TRBV4-1 to TRBJ1-5; D remains unclear. This CDR3 contains 14 residues. V was trimmed by 0 bases and J by 8 bases, leaving 11 bases between them. Germline-derived CDR1 and CDR2 are MGHRA and YSYEKL. The CDR3 here is CASSQERSAKPQHF. In DNA, the CDR3 is TGCGCCAGCAGCCAAGAGCGAAGCGCGAAGCCCCAGCATTTT.

The CDR3 sequence is CASSLRQGTQPQHF. Here the CDR3 DNA reads TGTGCCAGCAGCCTCAGACAGGGTACCCAGCCCCAGCATTTT. The chain has TRBV3-1 (or the pseudogene TRBV3-2) and TRBJ1-5; 7 bases fit TRBD1. Trimming took 4 bases from V and 7 from J; bases not matched to a gene: 7. CDR3 length: 14 residues. Germline assignment: CDR1 LGHDT and CDR2 YNNKEL (reference sequence).

This clone was observed a handful of times. Other DNA sequences within the sample encode an identical CDR3. The CDR3 spells CASSPRTGGYTF. Here the CDR3 DNA reads TGTGCCAGCAGTCCGCGGACAGGCGGCTACACCTTC. The chain employs TRBV12-3 or TRBV12-4 and TRBJ1-2; 7 bases map to TRBD1. The CDR3 contains 12 residues. V dropped 5 bases and J dropped 8; count of bases not matched to a gene: 5.

The V and J genes are TRBV7-2 and TRBJ1-5; no firm D call. Deletions cut 8 bases from V and 0 bases from J, with 8 bases between. The CDR3 has 13 amino acids. Germline loops: CDR1 SGHTA, CDR2 FQGNSA. The CDR3 nucleotides are TGTGCCAGCGGCCTTGGTAGCAATCAGCCCCAGCATTTT. Translation: CASGLGSNQPQHF.

This clone is a singleton in its sample. The chain uses TRBV5-1 and TRBJ1-1; D is perhaps TRBD1 (6 bases). CDR3 length equals 16 residues. The germline CDR1 and CDR2 sequences are SGHRS and YFSETQ. V gave up 4 bases and J gave up 0 bases, with 16 bases separating them. For the CDR3, the DNA is TGCGCCAGCAGCCGTGGGGGCGGGCAAATGAACACTGAAGCTTTCTTT. Protein: CASSRGGGQMNTEAFF.

The chain is built from TRBV5-1 and TRBJ2-7; D is possibly TRBD1 (5 bases). Germline CDR1 is SGHRS and CDR2 is YFSETQ. V was cut by 1 base and J by 5 bases, with 19 bases left in between. The CDR3 covers 16 residues. The CDR3 DNA follows: TGCGCCAGCAGCTTGATAAGGACACGGGTCGTGGACGAGCAGTACTTC. The encoded protein is CASSLIRTRVVDEQYF.

The chain combines TRBV6-5 with TRBJ1-2, with a tentative D call TRBD1 (6 bases). CDR1 is MNHEY and CDR2 is SVGAGI in the germline V gene. Trimming shortened V by 5 bases and J by 0 bases, and 10 bases separated the two germline ends. This CDR3 is built from 14 residues. The chain's CDR3 is CASSRTATNYGYTF. CDR3 nucleotide sequence: TGTGCCAGCAGTCGGACAGCGACTAACTATGGCTACACCTTC.

This clone has only a few counts. The sample contains more than one DNA sequence encoding this CDR3. The chain carries TRBV5-8 and TRBJ1-2, with D hard to call. There are 11 residues in the CDR3. The V gene's germline CDR1 is SGHTS and CDR2 YDEGEE. Deletions cut 3 bases from V and 7 bases from J, with 7 bases between. Here the CDR3 reads CASSSGLGYTF. In DNA, the CDR3 is TGTGCCAGCAGCTCAGGTCTTGGCTACACCTTC.

The chain has TRBV10-1 and TRBJ2-3; a weak D match, TRBD2 (6 bases). The ends were cut back, 6 bases at V and 0 bases at J, with 10 bases in the middle. This CDR3 contains 14 residues. Per the germline V gene, CDR1 is WNHNN and CDR2 is SYGVQD (reference sequence). The CDR3 bases are TGCGCCAGCAGAAGCGGGCTTAGCACAGATACGCAGTATTTT. Translation gives CASRSGLSTDTQYF.

The gene calls are TRBV19 and TRBJ2-1; D gene unclear. The V gene lost 3 bases and the J gene lost 4 bases, with 10 bases spanning the gap. Germline V gene sequence: CDR1 LNHDA, CDR2 SQIVND (reference sequence). The CDR3 has 14 residues. This chain's CDR3 is CASSMRQVYNEQFF. In DNA, the CDR3 is TGTGCCAGTAGTATGCGTCAGGTTTACAATGAGCAGTTCTTC.

The chain carries TRBV19 and TRBJ1-1, with 8 bases that match TRBD1. The CDR3 spans 16 residues. CDR1 and CDR2 (germline): LNHDA, SQIVND (reference sequence). Unmatched junction bases numbered 14, after V lost 7 bases and J lost 4 bases. The CDR3 region has the DNA TGTGCCAGTAATGCCCTAAGGACAGGGAAAGGCACTGAAGCTTTCTTT. Translating gives CASNALRTGKGTEAFF.

This clone was observed once. The rearrangement joins TRBV13 to TRBJ1-3, with D perhaps TRBD1 (5 bases). Trimming removed 5 bases from V and 7 bases from J, with 12 bases in between. Germline assignment: CDR1 PRHDT and CDR2 FYEKMQ (reference sequence). The CDR3 extends over 13 amino acids. The CDR3, as DNA: TGTGCCAGCAGCCCCAGGGTTGCGAACACCATATATTTT. Translated: CASSPRVANTIYF.

The chain recombines TRBV7-3 with TRBJ1-4; D ambiguous. Germline CDR1 and CDR2: SGHTA and FQGTGA. This CDR3 contains 13 residues. V gave up 4 bases and J gave up 7 bases, with 10 bases separating them. In DNA form, the CDR3 reads TGTGCCAGCAGCTCTTCCCCCTCTGAAAAACTGTTTTTT. Protein product: CASSSSPSEKLFF.

The chain recombines TRBV28 with TRBJ1-5; 7 bases line up with TRBD1. CDR1 MDHEN and CDR2 SYDVKM come from the germline V gene. CDR3 length equals 15 residues. The V and J ends lost 2 bases and 3 bases, in that order; junction bases with no gene match: 4. CDR3 residues: CASSLGQAANQPQHF. The DNA for the CDR3 is TGTGCCAGCAGTTTAGGACAGGCCGCCAATCAGCCCCAGCATTTT.

The rearrangement joins TRBV9 to TRBJ2-2, with 10 bases that match TRBD1. Germline trimming cut 2 bases from V and 0 bases from J; bases unmatched to any gene: 1. This CDR3 spans 16 amino acids. The germline V gene encodes CDR1 SGDLS and CDR2 YYNGEE. The CDR3 sequence is CASSVGQGTNTGELFF. In nucleotides, the CDR3 is TGTGCCAGCAGCGTGGGACAGGGGACGAACACCGGGGAGCTGTTTTTT. The variable domain in full, completed from reference TRBV9 and TRBJ2-2, reads DSGVTQTPKHLITATGQRVTLRCSPRSGDLSVYWYQQSLDQGLQFLIQYYNGEERAKGNILERFSAQQFPDLHSELNLSSLELGDSALYFCASSVGQGTNTGELFFGEGSRLTVL.

V is TRBV21-1 and J is TRBJ2-7; the table's D gene call, TRBD1, was not cross checked with the DNA. TRBV21-1 is given as a pseudogene. The CDR3 is 13 amino acids. The CDR3 DNA reads as TGTGCCAGCAGCAAAGGGGACAGCTACGAGCAGTACTTC. It translates to CASSKGDSYEQYF.